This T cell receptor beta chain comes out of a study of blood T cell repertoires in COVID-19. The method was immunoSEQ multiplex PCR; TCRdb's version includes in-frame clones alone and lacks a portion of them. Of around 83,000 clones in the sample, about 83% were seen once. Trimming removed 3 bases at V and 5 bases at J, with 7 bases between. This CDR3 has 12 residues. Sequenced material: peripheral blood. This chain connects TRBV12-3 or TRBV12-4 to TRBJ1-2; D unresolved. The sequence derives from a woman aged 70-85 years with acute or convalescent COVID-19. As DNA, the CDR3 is TGTGCCAGCAGTTTGGCAGGATATGGCTACACCTTC. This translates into CASSLAGYGYTF.